These 2 T cell receptor beta chains were sequenced from one sample in a study of T-cell reconstitution after alpha-beta-depleted transplantation in children. The TCRbeta library incorporated unique molecular identifiers. TCRdb ran MiXCR on the PCR reads and lists one entry per CDR3 protein. The sample lists some 440,000 distinct CDR3 sequences, 15% to 20% occurring once. The specimen was PBMCs, mostly from graft donor cells, collected 360 days after TCRalphabeta/CD19-depleted stem cell transplant. These receptors all come from a boy in the first two years of life who had a stem cell transplant for Wiskott-Aldrich syndrome, so the T cells may come from the graft donor.

Only a few counts were recorded for this clonotype. This chain joins TRBV20-1 and TRBJ2-7; a possible D gene is TRBD2 (6 bases). The germline CDR1 and CDR2 sequences are DFQATT and SNEGSKA (reference sequence). Trimming removed 2 bases at V and 1 base at J, with 9 bases between. This CDR3 comprises 13 residues. CDR3: CSARLTSSYEQYF. DNA for the CDR3: TGCAGTGCTAGATTGACTAGTTCCTACGAGCAGTACTTC.

This chain joins TRBV9 and TRBJ2-2, with TRBD1 as a possible D gene (5 bases). The CDR3 spans 16 residues. Germline CDR1 SGDLS, CDR2 YYNGEE. V shed 2 bases and J shed 2 bases, with 13 bases lying between them. The DNA for the CDR3 is TGTGCCAGCAGCGTGCTAACAGGCTTTAACACCGGGGAGCTGTTTTTT. Protein: CASSVLTGFNTGELFF.